This TCR beta chain comes out of a study of cytomegalovirus exposure and HLA in healthy donors. PCR primers comprised 60 Vbeta and 13 Jbeta primers. Here immunoSEQ multiplex PCR was the method, and the copy in TCRdb shows in-frame clones only, minus some. Of some 150,000 clones in the sample, about 86% were seen once. The germline V and J ends were trimmed by 1 base and 0 bases, with 10 bases remaining between them. Germline V gene data show CDR1 as MDHEN and CDR2 as SYDVKM. The length of the CDR3 is 16 residues. This TCR came from a woman in her 30s in good health and CMV-seronegative. The sample comprised PBMCs. The rearrangement joins TRBV28 to TRBJ2-1, with D perhaps TRBD2 (5 bases). The CDR3 DNA is TGTGCCAGCAGTTTATCCAGCGGTAGCTCCTACAATGAGCAGTTCTTC. Residues: CASSLSSGSSYNEQFF.